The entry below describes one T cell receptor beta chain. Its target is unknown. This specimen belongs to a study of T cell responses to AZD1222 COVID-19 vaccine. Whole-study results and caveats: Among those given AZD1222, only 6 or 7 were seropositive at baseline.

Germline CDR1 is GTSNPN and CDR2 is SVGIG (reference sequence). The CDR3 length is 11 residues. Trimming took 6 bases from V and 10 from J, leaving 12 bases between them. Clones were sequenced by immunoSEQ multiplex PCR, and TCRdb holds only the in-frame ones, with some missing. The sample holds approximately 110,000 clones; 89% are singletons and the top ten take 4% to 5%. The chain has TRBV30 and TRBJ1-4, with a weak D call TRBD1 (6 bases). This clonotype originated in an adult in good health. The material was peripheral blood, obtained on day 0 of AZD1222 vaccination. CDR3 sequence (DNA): TGTGCCTGTAACAGGGACGGAAAACTGTTTTTT. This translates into CACNRDGKLFF.